The 3 T cell receptor beta chains given below trace back to one sample, sequenced in a study of blood T cell repertoires in COVID-19. Using immunoSEQ multiplex PCR, the repertoire was profiled, and TCRdb retains in-frame clones only, with some absent. The repertoire has 450,000 or so clones, 75% to 90% of them found once; the top ten carry approximately 0.9%. The sample was peripheral blood. Every receptor here comes from a man aged 18 to 30 with COVID-19, enrolled during active disease.

The chain has TRBV2 and TRBJ2-1, with 10 nucleotides matching TRBD1. CDR1 and CDR2 from the germline V gene are SNHLY and FYNNEI. V lost 4 bases, J lost 7 bases, and 4 bases stayed unmatched. CDR3 length: 14 amino acids. DNA for the CDR3: TGTGCCAGCAGTGGGGACAGGGGAAGGAATGAGCAGTTCTTC. Residues: CASSGDRGRNEQFF.

The chain uses TRBV2 and TRBJ2-7; D is ambiguous. Germline CDR1 and CDR2: SNHLY and FYNNEI. CDR3 length: 14 amino acids. V was shortened by 2 bases and J by 3 bases, with 11 bases between the two germline ends. The CDR3 DNA reads TGTGCCAGCAGTGAACCAGGTAGGATCTACGAGCAGTACTTC. It yields the protein CASSEPGRIYEQYF.

J is TRBJ2-7 and V is TRBV2; 9 bases are shared with TRBD2. This CDR3 is built from 18 residues. With V trimmed by 2 bases and J by 0 bases, 11 bases remained unmatched. Germline lookup yields CDR1 SNHLY and CDR2 FYNNEI. CDR3 coding DNA: TGTGCCAGCAGTGAATCACTAGCGGGCTCTAGAACCTCCTACGAGCAGTACTTC. It is translated as CASSESLAGSRTSYEQYF.